This paragraph covers one T cell receptor beta chain sequence. As for treatment: randomized to nivolumab then ipilimumab (arm A) or the reverse (arm B). Patients had received no earlier DNA-damaging chemotherapy. PBMC sorting kept live CD3+CD8+ cells without CD19 or CD56. The entry originates in a study of sequential checkpoint blockade in melanoma. Whole-study context: First-line arms were nivolumab then ipilimumab, or the reverse, randomized 1:1. After both sequences, patients received maintenance nivolumab.

CDR3 size: 13 residues. Trimming stripped 6 bases from V and 0 bases from J, with 10 bases between. The germline CDR1 and CDR2 sequences are SGHRS and YFSETQ. Libraries were prepared by immunoSEQ multiplex PCR; TCRdb keeps only in-frame clonotypes and omits some of them. The data hold fewer than 25,000 clones, with 55% to 70% observed a single time. Specimen: CD8+ T cells sorted from blood (inferred from file names), collected from a patient given nivolumab and ipilimumab in sequence. This clonotype was sampled from a human donor with melanoma. The J gene is TRBJ2-7, the V gene TRBV5-1, with D possibly TRBD1 on 5 matching bases. CDR3 in amino acids: CASTPDNSYEQYF. The CDR3 DNA is TGCGCCAGCACCCCGGACAACTCCTACGAGCAGTACTTC. Full variable domain (outside the CDR3, taken from reference TRBV5-1 and TRBJ2-7): KAGVTQTPRYLIKTRGQQVTLSCSPISGHRSVSWYQQTPGQGLQFLFEYFSETQRNKGNFPGRFSGRQFSNSRSEMNVSTLELGDSALYLCASTPDNSYEQYFGPGTRLTVT.